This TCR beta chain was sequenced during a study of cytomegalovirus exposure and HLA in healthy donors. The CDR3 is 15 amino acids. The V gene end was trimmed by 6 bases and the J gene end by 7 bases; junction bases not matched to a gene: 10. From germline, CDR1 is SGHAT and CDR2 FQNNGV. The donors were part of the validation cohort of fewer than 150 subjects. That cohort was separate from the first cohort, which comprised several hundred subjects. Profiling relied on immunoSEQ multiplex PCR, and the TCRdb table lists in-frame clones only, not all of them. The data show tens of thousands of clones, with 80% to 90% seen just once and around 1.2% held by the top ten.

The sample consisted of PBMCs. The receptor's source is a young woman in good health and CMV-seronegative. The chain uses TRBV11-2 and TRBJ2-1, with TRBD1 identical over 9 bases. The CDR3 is CASRPDPDRGNEQFF. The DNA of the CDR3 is TGTGCCAGCAGGCCTGACCCGGACAGGGGAAATGAGCAGTTCTTC.